The 6 T cell receptor beta chains listed next were all sequenced from one sample in a study of blood T cells in healthy people across ages. Primed by a sample-barcoded 5' primer and a J-beta primer mix, a second PCR proceeded for 7 to 11 cycles. Using its own MiXCR run on the 5' RACE reads, TCRdb lists one record per CDR3 protein. The table has about 780,000 distinct CDR3 sequences, about 47% seen once; the top ten hold 15% to 20%. Specimen: blood. These receptors originate from an older man in good health.

This clonotype has just a few counts. This chain uses TRBV20-1 with TRBJ2-7; TRBD2 aligns across 8 bases. The CDR3 consists of 14 residues. Germline lookup yields CDR1 DFQATT and CDR2 SNEGSKA (reference sequence). With 3 bases clipped from V and 6 bases from J, the junction kept 10 bases outside the gene matches. The CDR3 DNA sequence: TGCAGTGCTAGTGAGGCGGGAGGCCTCGTCGAGCAGTACTTC. It yields the protein CSASEAGGLVEQYF.

The chain has TRBV11-3 and TRBJ2-5; D is undetermined. V was shortened by 2 bases and J by 1 base, with 8 bases between the two germline ends. The CDR3 runs to 14 residues. The V gene's germline CDR1 is SGHNT and CDR2 YENEEA. As DNA, the CDR3 is TGTGCCAGCAGCTTAAACGGGCCCCAAGAGACCCAGTACTTC. This encodes CASSLNGPQETQYF. The complete variable domain, with remaining parts taken from reference TRBV11-3 and TRBJ2-5, reads EAGVVQSPRYKIIEKKQPVAFWCNPISGHNTLYWYLQNLGQGPELLIRYENEEAVDDSQLPKDRFSAERLKGVDSTLKIQPAELGDSAVYLCASSLNGPQETQYFGPGTRLLVL.

This clonotype was counted between two and nine times. This rearrangement joins TRBV28 to TRBJ1-5; 8 bases align to TRBD1. V was clipped by 5 bases and J by 1 base; unmatched bases: 10. Germline CDR1 reads MDHEN; CDR2 reads SYDVKM. The CDR3 has 17 amino acids. CDR3 nucleotides: TGTGCCAGCAGTAGTCCAGGGGGCTCCACAAGCAATCAGCCCCAGCATTTT. Protein: CASSSPGGSTSNQPQHF.

This clonotype has more than one count but fewer than ten. The chain has TRBV20-1 and TRBJ2-7, with TRBD1 matching 7 bases. V gave up 1 base and J gave up 0 bases; unmatched junction bases: 12. Germline CDR1 reads DFQATT; CDR2 reads SNEGSKA (reference sequence). The CDR3 consists of 17 residues. The CDR3 region has the DNA TGCAGTGCTAGAGCCCCGCCGGGCAGGGGGAGCTCCTACGAGCAGTACTTC. It translates to CSARAPPGRGSSYEQYF.

The chain recombines TRBV4-2 with TRBJ1-4; D remains ambiguous. Germline V gene lookup returns CDR1 LGHNA and CDR2 YNFKEQ. CDR3 length: 15 amino acids. Trimming pared 4 bases from V and 4 bases from J, leaving 13 bases between. The DNA of the CDR3 is TGTGCCAGCAGCCTCGGTGGGGTAGATAATGAAAAACTGTTTTTT. Encoded protein: CASSLGGVDNEKLFF.

The V and J genes are TRBV7-9 and TRBJ2-1; 8 bases agree with TRBD1. Germline V gene data show CDR1 as SEHNR and CDR2 as FQNEAQ (reference sequence). The length of the CDR3 is 14 residues. V shed 3 bases and J 6 bases; nucleotides not matched to a gene: 4. CDR3: CASSLGGQGNEQFF. The CDR3 DNA sequence: TGTGCCAGCAGCTTGGGTGGACAGGGCAATGAGCAGTTCTTC.